This entry concerns a single T cell receptor (beta chain). This CDR3 region has 14 residues. The germline CDR1 and CDR2 sequences are MDHEN and SYDVKM. V dropped 11 bases and J dropped 2 bases, with 18 bases sitting between them. This sample stems from a study of glioma-infiltrating T cells. Using RNA template, CDR3s of TCR alpha and beta were amplified with iRepertoire arm-PCR. TCRdb re-derived calls from the multiplex PCR reads in MiXCR, one entry per CDR3 protein. This repertoire shows 400,000 or so distinct CDR3 sequences, 41% found once; its top ten account for about 11%. The material sequenced was glioma tissue, nonneoplastic brain tissue, or PBMCs (not recorded which). The receptor comes from a human donor with low-grade glioma or glioblastoma, undergoing nonglioma brain surgery, or in good health (not recorded which). The chain carries TRBV28 and TRBJ1-1; D may be TRBD1 (6 bases). The CDR3 nucleotides read TGTGCCGGCGGACCGGACAGCTTTAACACTGAAGCTTTCTTT. Amino acid sequence: CAGGPDSFNTEAFF.